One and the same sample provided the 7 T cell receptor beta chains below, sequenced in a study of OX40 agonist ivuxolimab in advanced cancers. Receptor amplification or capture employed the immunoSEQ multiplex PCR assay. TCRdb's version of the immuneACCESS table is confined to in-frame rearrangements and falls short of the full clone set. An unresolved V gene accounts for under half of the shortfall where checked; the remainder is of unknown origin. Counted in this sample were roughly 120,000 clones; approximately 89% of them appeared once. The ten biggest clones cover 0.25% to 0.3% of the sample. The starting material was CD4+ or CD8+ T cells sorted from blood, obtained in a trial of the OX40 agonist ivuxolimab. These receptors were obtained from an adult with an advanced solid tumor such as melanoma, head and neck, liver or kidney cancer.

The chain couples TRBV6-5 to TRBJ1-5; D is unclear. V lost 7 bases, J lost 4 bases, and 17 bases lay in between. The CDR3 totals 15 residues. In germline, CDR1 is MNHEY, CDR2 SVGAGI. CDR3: CASKELTWGNQPQHF. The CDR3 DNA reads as TGTGCCAGCAAGGAATTGACATGGGGAAATCAGCCCCAGCATTTT.

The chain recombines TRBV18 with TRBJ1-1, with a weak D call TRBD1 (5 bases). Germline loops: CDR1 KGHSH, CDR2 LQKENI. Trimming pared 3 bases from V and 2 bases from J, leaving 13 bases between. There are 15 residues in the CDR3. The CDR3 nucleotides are TGTGCCAGCTCACCCGGGGGGAGCACCAACACTGAAGCTTTCTTT. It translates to CASSPGGSTNTEAFF.

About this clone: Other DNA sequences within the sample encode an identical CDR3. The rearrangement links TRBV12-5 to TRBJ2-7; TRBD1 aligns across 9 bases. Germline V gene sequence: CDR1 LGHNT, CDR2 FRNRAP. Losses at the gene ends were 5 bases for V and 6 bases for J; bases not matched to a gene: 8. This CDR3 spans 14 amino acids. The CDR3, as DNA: TGTGCTAGTGGTAAGGGACAGGGTGGGAGCGAGCAGTACTTC. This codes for CASGKGQGGSEQYF. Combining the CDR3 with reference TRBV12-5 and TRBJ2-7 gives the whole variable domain DARVTQTPRHKVTEMGQEVTMRCQPILGHNTVFWYRQTMMQGLELLAYFRNRAPLDDSGMPKDRFSAEMPDATLATLKIQPSEPRDSAVYFCASGKGQGGSEQYFGPGTRLTVT.

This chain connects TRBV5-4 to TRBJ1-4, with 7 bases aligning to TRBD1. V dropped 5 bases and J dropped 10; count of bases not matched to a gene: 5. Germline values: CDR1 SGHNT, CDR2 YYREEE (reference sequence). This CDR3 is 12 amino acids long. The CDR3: CASSDRARKLFF. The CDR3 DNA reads TGTGCCAGCAGTGACAGGGCCAGAAAACTGTTTTTT.

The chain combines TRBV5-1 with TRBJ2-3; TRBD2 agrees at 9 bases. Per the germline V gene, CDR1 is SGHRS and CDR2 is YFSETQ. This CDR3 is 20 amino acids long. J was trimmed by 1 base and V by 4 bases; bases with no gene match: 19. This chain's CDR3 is CASSQNSGLAFVRGTDTQYF. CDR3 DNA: TGCGCCAGCAGCCAAAATTCGGGACTAGCCTTCGTTAGGGGCACAGATACGCAGTATTTT.

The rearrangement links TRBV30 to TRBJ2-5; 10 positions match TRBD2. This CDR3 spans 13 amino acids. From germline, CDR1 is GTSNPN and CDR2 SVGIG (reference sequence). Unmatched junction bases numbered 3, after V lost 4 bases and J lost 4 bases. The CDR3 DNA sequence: TGTGCCTGGACTAGCGGGAGTCGAGAGACCCAGTACTTC. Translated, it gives CAWTSGSRETQYF.

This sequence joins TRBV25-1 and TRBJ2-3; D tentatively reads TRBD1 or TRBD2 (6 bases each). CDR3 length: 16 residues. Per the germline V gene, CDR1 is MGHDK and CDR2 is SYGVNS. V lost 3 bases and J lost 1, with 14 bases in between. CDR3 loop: CASSDSDRRGTDTQYF. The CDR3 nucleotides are TGTGCCAGCAGTGACTCCGACAGGAGGGGCACAGATACGCAGTATTTT.